The rows below give T cell receptor beta chains drawn from one sample of a study of cytotoxic CD8 clonotypes in ibrutinib-treated CLL. Method: immunoSEQ multiplex PCR; TCRdb's copy keeps in-frame clones and lacks some. The sample carries fewer than 50,000 clones, over 60% recorded once. The source material was PBMCs, sampled after 12 months of ibrutinib treatment. The source is a human donor with chronic lymphocytic leukemia. Each CDR3 is given with its conserved first and last residue. A D gene is named only where the DNA matches it firmly. Size is omitted from some rows. Given values are once, few, many or a class for expanded clones.

clone size	J gene	V gene	D gene	CDR3 length	CDR3 DNA	CDR3 protein
NA	TRBJ2-1	TRBV27	NA	18	TGTGCCAGCAGTTACTCCGGCCCAATCTCTAGCTCCTACAATGAGCAGTTCTTC	CASSYSGPISSSYNEQFF
NA	TRBJ2-2	TRBV11-3	NA	17	TGTGCCAGCAGCTTTTCCTGGGAGGGGGCGCGCACCGGGGAGCTGTTTTTT	CASSFSWEGARTGELFF
few	TRBJ1-2	TRBV2	TRBD1	14	TGTGCCAGCAGTGAAGGGCAGGGGGCTCGTGGCTACACCTTC	CASSEGQGARGYTF
few	TRBJ1-3	TRBV2	NA	15	TGTGCCAGCAGGGGGGGACGGAACTCTGGAAACACCATATATTTT	CASRGGRNSGNTIYF
NA	TRBJ2-1	TRBV29-1	TRBD2	13	TGCAGCGCCCGAGCGGGAGTAACGAATGAGCAGTTCTTC	CSARAGVTNEQFF
few	TRBJ1-2	TRBV5-5	NA	14	TGTGCCAGCAGCTCAATGGACACCCTATATGGCTACACCTTC	CASSSMDTLYGYTF
NA	TRBJ2-7	TRBV19	NA	15	TGTGCCAGTAGCGAAACGGGGGTCTCGAGGCGCGAGCAGTACTTC	CASSETGVSRREQYF
NA	TRBJ1-2	TRBV25-1	NA	13	TGTGCCAGCAGCCAGAGGGTACCCGGTGGCTACACCTTC	CASSQRVPGGYTF
once	TRBJ1-2	TRBV15	TRBD1	16	TGTGCCACCAGCAGAGATGGGACAGCGACAAACTATGGCTACACCTTC	CATSRDGTATNYGYTF
few	TRBJ2-7	TRBV7-2	NA	12	TGTGCCAGCAGCAGACCCAACTACGAGCAGTACTTC	CASSRPNYEQYF
NA	TRBJ2-2	TRBV7-2	NA	12	TGTGCCAGCAGCCCATCCACCGGGGAGCTGTTTTTT	CASSPSTGELFF
NA	TRBJ2-5	TRBV10-1	NA	15	TGCGCCAGCAGTTACCCCGGGGTCCTCCAAGAGACCCAGTACTTC	CASSYPGVLQETQYF
NA	TRBJ2-1	TRBV2	TRBD2	17	TGTGCCACACATGGACTAGCGGGAGGGTGGCTAGTCAATGAGCAGTTCTTC	CATHGLAGGWLVNEQFF
NA	TRBJ2-7	TRBV25-1	TRBD2	15	TGTGCCAGCAGTGAAGGGGGACTAGCGGGAAACGAGCAGTACTTC	CASSEGGLAGNEQYF
NA	TRBJ2-7	TRBV6-1	TRBD2	13	TGTGCCGCGACTAGCGGGAGCTCCTACGAGCAGTACTTC	CAATSGSSYEQYF
NA	TRBJ1-2	TRBV27	NA	15	TGTGCCAGCAGTCCCGGCCTGGGTATCGGCTATGGCTACACCTTC	CASSPGLGIGYGYTF
NA	TRBJ1-1	TRBV19	TRBD1	15	TGTGCCAGTAGTATAGGGACAGGGGCTGGCACTGAAGCTTTCTTT	CASSIGTGAGTEAFF
NA	TRBJ2-1	TRBV7-7	TRBD2	15	TGTGCCAGCAGCGCCGGACTAGGGAACTACAATGAGCAGTTCTTC	CASSAGLGNYNEQFF
once	TRBJ2-7	TRBV18	TRBD1	16	TGTGCCAGCTCACCACTAACCGCCGGACAGGGCTCCGAGCAGTACTTC	CASSPLTAGQGSEQYF
NA	TRBJ2-1	TRBV7-2	NA	15	TGTGCCAGCAGCTTAGACAGCGGTCGGTACAATGAGCAGTTCTTC	CASSLDSGRYNEQFF
NA	TRBJ1-3	TRBV19	NA	15	TGTGCCAGTAGTAAGGTCGGAGGATCTGGAAACACCATATATTTT	CASSKVGGSGNTIYF
NA	TRBJ1-4	TRBV21-1	NA	17	TGTGCCAGCAGCAAAGGAGCAGGTGATTCAACTAATGAAAAACTGTTTTTT	CASSKGAGDSTNEKLFF
NA	TRBJ2-1	TRBV18	NA	12	TGTGCCAGCTCACCAAAGGACAATGAGCAGTTCTTC	CASSPKDNEQFF
medium-sized	TRBJ2-3	TRBV11-2	NA	15	TGTGCCAGCAGCTTCCGCGGAGGGAGCACAGATACGCAGTATTTT	CASSFRGGSTDTQYF
few	TRBJ2-7	TRBV23-1	NA	14	TGCGCCAGCAGTCACTCTACCCATCGGAGAGAGCAGTACTTC	CASSHSTHRREQYF
NA	TRBJ2-1	TRBV30	NA	16	TGTGCCTGGAGAATACAGGGACTAAGCTCCTACAATGAGCAGTTCTTC	CAWRIQGLSSYNEQFF
NA	TRBJ2-1	TRBV18	NA	13	TGTGCCAGCTCACCACCGTCAAACAATGAGCAGTTCTTC	CASSPPSNNEQFF
NA	TRBJ2-6	TRBV6-5	NA	14	TGTGCCAGCAGTCGGAACTCTGGGGCCAACGTCCTGACTTTC	CASSRNSGANVLTF
NA	TRBJ1-3	TRBV19	NA	15	TGTGCCAGTAGTATCCTGGGGACCTCTGGAAACACCATATATTTT	CASSILGTSGNTIYF
NA	TRBJ2-4	TRBV7-9	NA	13	TGTGCCAGCAGCTTAGCGCAGAGCCCCATTCAGTACTTC	CASSLAQSPIQYF
NA	TRBJ2-5	TRBV7-2	TRBD1	13	TGTGCCAGCAGCTTAGGACAGGGGGAGACCCAGTACTTC	CASSLGQGETQYF
few	TRBJ2-5	TRBV6-4	TRBD2	15	TGTGCCAGCAGCCCATCCGGGGGGACCCAAGAGACCCAGTACTTC	CASSPSGGTQETQYF
NA	TRBJ1-1	TRBV19	NA	15	TGTGCCAGTAGCTTGGTTGGTGTCAAGAACACTGAAGCTTTCTTT	CASSLVGVKNTEAFF
NA	TRBJ1-2	TRBV7-2	TRBD1	14	TGTGCCAGCTGGACAGGCCAACCTGGGTATGGCTACACCTTC	CASWTGQPGYGYTF
few	TRBJ2-7	TRBV18	TRBD2	21	TGTGCCAGCTCACCATCAATACTCGCTAGCGGCCTTCCTACCGGGACCTACGAGCAGTACTTC	CASSPSILASGLPTGTYEQYF
once	TRBJ2-3	TRBV29-1	TRBD2	12	TGCAGCCCGGGACTAGCGGGGGATACGCAGTATTTT	CSPGLAGDTQYF